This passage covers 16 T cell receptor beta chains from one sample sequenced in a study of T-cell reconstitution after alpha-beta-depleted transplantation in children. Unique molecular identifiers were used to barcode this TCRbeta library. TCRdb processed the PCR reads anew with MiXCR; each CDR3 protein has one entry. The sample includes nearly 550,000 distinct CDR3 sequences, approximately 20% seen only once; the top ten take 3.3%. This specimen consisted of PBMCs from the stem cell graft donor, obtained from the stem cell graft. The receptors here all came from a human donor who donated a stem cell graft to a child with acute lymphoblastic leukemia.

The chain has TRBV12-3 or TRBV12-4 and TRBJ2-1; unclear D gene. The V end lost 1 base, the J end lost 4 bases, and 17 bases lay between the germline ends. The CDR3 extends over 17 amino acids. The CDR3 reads CASSLGPSTRGYNEQFF. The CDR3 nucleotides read TGTGCCAGCAGTTTAGGCCCCAGCACCCGAGGATACAATGAGCAGTTCTTC.

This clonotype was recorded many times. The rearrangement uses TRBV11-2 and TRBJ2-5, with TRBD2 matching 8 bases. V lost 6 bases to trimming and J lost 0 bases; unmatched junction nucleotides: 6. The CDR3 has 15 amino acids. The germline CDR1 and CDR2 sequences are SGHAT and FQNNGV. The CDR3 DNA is TGTGCCAGCAGGCCGATAGCGGGGCACCAAGAGACCCAGTACTTC. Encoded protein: CASRPIAGHQETQYF. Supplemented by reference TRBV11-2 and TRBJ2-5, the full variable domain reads EAGVAQSPRYKIIEKRQSVAFWCNPISGHATLYWYQQILGQGPKLLIQFQNNGVVDDSQLPKDRFSAERLKGVDSTLKIQPAKLEDSAVYLCASRPIAGHQETQYFGPGTRLLVL.

The CDR3 spells CASTHLSGRYYEQYF. The CDR3 DNA sequence: TGTGCCAGCACCCATCTGAGCGGGAGGTACTACGAGCAGTACTTC. The rearrangement uses TRBV27 and TRBJ2-7, with TRBD2 identical over 9 bases. The ends lost 7 bases at V and 3 bases at J; junction bases unmatched: 10. CDR3 size: 15 residues. Germline loops: CDR1 MNHEY, CDR2 SMNVEV (reference sequence).

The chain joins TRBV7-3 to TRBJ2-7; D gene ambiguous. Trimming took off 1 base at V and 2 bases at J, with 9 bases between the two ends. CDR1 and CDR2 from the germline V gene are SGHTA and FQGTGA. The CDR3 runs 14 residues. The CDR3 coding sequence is TGTGCCAGCAGCTTAAATTCCGGGCCCTACGAGCAGTACTTC. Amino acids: CASSLNSGPYEQYF.

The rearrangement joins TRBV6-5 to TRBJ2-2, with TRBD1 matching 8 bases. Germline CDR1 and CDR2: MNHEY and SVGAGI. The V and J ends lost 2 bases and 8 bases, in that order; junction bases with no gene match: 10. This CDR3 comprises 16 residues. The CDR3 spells CASSYPGQGRTGELFF. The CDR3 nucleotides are TGTGCCAGCAGTTACCCCGGACAGGGCCGTACTGGGGAGCTGTTTTTT.

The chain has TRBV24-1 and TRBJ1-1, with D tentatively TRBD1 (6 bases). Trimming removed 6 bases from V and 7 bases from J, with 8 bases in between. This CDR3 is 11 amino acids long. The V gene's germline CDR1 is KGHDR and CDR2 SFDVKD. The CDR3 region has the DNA TGTGCCACCAGTAACAGGGTTGAAGCTTTCTTT. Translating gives CATSNRVEAFF.

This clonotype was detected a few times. Here the CDR3 DNA reads TGCGCCAGCAGCCCCGGGACAGGGCCCACCGAGCAGTACTTC. Amino acid sequence: CASSPGTGPTEQYF. The chain combines TRBV5-1 with TRBJ2-7, with 9 bases matching TRBD1. The J segment lost 6 bases and the V segment lost 4 bases, leaving 8 bases of the junction unmatched. CDR1 and CDR2 from the germline V gene are SGHRS and YFSETQ. This CDR3 comprises 14 residues.

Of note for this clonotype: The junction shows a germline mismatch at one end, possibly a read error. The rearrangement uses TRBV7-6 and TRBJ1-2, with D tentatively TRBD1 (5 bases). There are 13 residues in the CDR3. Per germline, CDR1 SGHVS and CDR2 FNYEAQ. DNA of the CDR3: TGTGCCAGCAGCGTAGCCGGGGCTGGGGGCTACACCTTC. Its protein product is CASSVAGAGGYTF.

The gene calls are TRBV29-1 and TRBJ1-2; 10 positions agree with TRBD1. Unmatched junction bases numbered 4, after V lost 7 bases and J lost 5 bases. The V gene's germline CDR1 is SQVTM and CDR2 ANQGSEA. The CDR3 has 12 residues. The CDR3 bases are TGCAGCGACCGGACAGGGGGGTATGGCTACACCTTC. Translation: CSDRTGGYGYTF. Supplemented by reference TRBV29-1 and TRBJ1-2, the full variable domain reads SAVISQKPSRDICQRGTSLTIQCQVDSQVTMMFWYRQQPGQSLTLIATANQGSEATYESGFVIDKFPISRPNLTFSTLTVSNMSPEDSSIYLCSDRTGGYGYTFGSGTRLTVV.

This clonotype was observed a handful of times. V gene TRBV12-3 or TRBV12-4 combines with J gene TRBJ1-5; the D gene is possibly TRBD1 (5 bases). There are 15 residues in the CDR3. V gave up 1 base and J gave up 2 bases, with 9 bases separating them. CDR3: CASSLEGEGNQPQHF. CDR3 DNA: TGTGCCAGCAGTTTAGAAGGGGAGGGCAATCAGCCCCAGCATTTT.

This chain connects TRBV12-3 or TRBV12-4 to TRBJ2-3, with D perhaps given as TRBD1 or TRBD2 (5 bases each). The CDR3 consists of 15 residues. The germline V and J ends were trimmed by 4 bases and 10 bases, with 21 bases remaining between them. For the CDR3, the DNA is TGTGCCAGCAGTTCCCTGGGGGAGTCACTGAGGGCGCAGTATTTT. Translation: CASSSLGESLRAQYF.

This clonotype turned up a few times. The CDR3 region is CASSSGPGTGYEQYF. The DNA for the CDR3 is TGTGCCAGCAGTTCCGGACCCGGGACAGGCTACGAGCAGTACTTC. The gene calls are TRBV12-3 or TRBV12-4 and TRBJ2-7, with 8 bases identical to TRBD1. The CDR3 runs 15 residues. After removal of 4 bases from V and 3 bases from J, the junction contained 8 bases not matched to a gene.

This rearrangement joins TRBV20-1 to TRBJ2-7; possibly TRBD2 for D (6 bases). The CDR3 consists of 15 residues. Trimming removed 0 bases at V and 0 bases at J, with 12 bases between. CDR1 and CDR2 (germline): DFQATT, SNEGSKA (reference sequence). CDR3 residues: CSARDGGTFSYEQYF. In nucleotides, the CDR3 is TGCAGTGCTAGAGATGGGGGGACCTTCTCCTACGAGCAGTACTTC.

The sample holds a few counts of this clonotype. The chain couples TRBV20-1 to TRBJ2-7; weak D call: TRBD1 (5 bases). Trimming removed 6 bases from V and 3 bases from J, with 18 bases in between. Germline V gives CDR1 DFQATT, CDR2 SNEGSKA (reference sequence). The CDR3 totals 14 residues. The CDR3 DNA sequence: TGCAGTGCCTTACCGGACACGACTGACTACGAGCAGTACTTC. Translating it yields CSALPDTTDYEQYF.

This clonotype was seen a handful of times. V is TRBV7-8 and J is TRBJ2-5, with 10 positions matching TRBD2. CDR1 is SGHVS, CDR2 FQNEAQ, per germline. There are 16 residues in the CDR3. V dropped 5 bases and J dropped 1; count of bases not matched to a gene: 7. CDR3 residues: CASSTLLAGRQETQYF. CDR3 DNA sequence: TGTGCCAGCAGCACCCTACTAGCGGGACGCCAAGAGACCCAGTACTTC.

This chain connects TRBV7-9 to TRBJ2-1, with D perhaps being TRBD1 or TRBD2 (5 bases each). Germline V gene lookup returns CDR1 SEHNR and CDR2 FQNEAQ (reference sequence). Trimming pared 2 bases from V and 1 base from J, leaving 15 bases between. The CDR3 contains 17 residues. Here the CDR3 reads CASSLREGGGSYNEQFF. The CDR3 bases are TGTGCCAGCAGCTTACGTGAGGGTGGGGGTTCCTACAATGAGCAGTTCTTC.